The 3 T cell receptor beta chains below were found in one sample sequenced in a study of T cell clonotyping in hematopoietic cell transplantation. Sequencing used immunoSEQ multiplex PCR; TCRdb keeps in-frame clones, though not all of them. Altogether fewer than 50,000 clones are present, 94% being singletons, with the ten largest covering 0.7% to 0.95%. What was sequenced was peripheral blood mononuclear cells. The receptors were gathered from a woman aged 45-59 years in good health. Some clones in this sample may be carry-over from other donors' samples.

This chain joins TRBV6-1 and TRBJ1-5; weak D call: TRBD1 (6 bases). The CDR3 is 14 amino acids. The V end was cut by 6 bases, the J end by 8 bases, with 17 bases between. Germline values: CDR1 MNHNS, CDR2 SASEGT. The CDR3 DNA reads TGTGCCAGCAGCGAACAGGGATCAATGGAGCCCCAGCATTTT. Translated, it gives CASSEQGSMEPQHF.

The V gene is TRBV4-1, the J gene TRBJ2-2; D is ambiguous. There are 12 residues in the CDR3. Germline V gene data show CDR1 as MGHRA and CDR2 as YSYEKL. Trimming shortened V by 3 bases and J by 6 bases, and 5 bases separated the two germline ends. CDR3 nucleotides: TGCGCCAGCAGCCAGGAATCCGGGGAGCTGTTTTTT. It specifies CASSQESGELFF.

This chain joins TRBV7-9 and TRBJ2-6; 13 bases agree with TRBD2. V lost 5 bases and J lost 0; bases outside the gene matches: 4. CDR3 length: 18 amino acids. CDR1 is SEHNR and CDR2 is FQNEAQ in the germline V gene (reference sequence). The CDR3 protein is CASSPRLAGGSGANVLTF. The CDR3 DNA follows: TGTGCCAGCAGCCCCAGACTAGCGGGGGGCTCTGGGGCCAACGTCCTGACTTTC.